This T cell receptor beta chain was observed in a study of siplizumab effects on memory and regulatory T cells (dated by TCRdb to the late 2010s). Concerning the study at large: The effect of the anti-CD2 antibody siplizumab on alloreactive T-cell subsets was examined in allogeneic mixed lymphocyte reactions constructed from human PBMCs.

Beyond this particular receptor, the publication reports: No functional confirmation was obtained for the suppressive function of proliferating Tregs from siplizumab cultures. Of the alloreactive CD4+ clones that could be mapped, the Treg-derived share averaged roughly 73% with siplizumab compared with 25% to 30% in control reactions. The cumulative frequency of alloreactive sequences that could be traced back to unstimulated CD4+ memory T cells was significantly reduced by siplizumab. Sequences below about 10^-5 frequency were poorly captured, so only a minor fraction of alloreactive clones could be mapped to unstimulated subsets. Roughly 75-97% of proliferating CD4+ or CD8+ clones could not be assigned a naive or memory phenotype. Greater diversity appeared to be present in unstimulated naive T cells than in memory T cells, and a substantial contribution to the alloresponse seemed to be made by naive cells.

Trimming costs V 3 bases and J 4 bases, and their ends lie 15 bases apart. Including cysteine and phenylalanine, the CDR3 has 16 amino acids. The kept DNA is CDR3 alone, 48 bases in frame from the first base. CDR1 and CDR2, looked up from the germline V gene, are KGHSH and LQKENI. Sorted unstimulated T cells and proliferating T cells recovered from mixed lymphocyte reactions were subjected to TCRbeta CDR3 sequencing. Fresh whole blood from under 13 HLA-typed healthy donors was used as the source from which PBMCs were isolated. To note about this clone: Its antigen is currently not known. Base qualities are not recorded, but no much larger clone differs from it by a single base.

The library was prepared using the immunoSEQ multiplex PCR assay. Each sample had some 96,000 TCR templates assayed by the deep sequencing platform. Genomic DNA extracted from sorted T cells was used for TCRbeta CDR3 sequencing. Per the authors' processing: The R programming language was used for clonal analysis of the TCRbeta CDR3 data. Alloreactive CD4+ and CD8+ clones were identified by comparing unstimulated samples to CFSE-low samples taken after the reaction. Regulatory or non-regulatory origin was assigned to alloreactive CD4+ clones by matching of sequences to sorted unstimulated Treg and non-Treg repertoires. The table was pulled from immuneACCESS by TCRdb, which kept in-frame rearrangements only. Such tables lose some clones; where checked, under half of the loss comes from unresolved V genes, and the rest has no known cause. V, J and clone size were drawn from that table, and D and trimming were deduced from the DNA. The sample has fewer than 120,000 clones on record, roughly 92% of them singletons. The ten largest account for 1.3% of the sample.

This receptor was taken from a human donor in good health. The sequence joins TRBV18 to TRBJ1-4; no confident D gene assignment can be made. Sequenced material: CD4+ T cells sorted from blood. The sequenced DNA: TGTGCCAGCTCACCTCAGCCCGGGTCTCTTAATGAAAAACTGTTTTTT. Its protein product is CASSPQPGSLNEKLFF.